This T cell receptor beta chain is drawn from a study of identical twins. Points from the study as a whole: Beta out-of-frame sequences showed weaker excess sharing between twins. Cord blood's abundant beta clonotypes had fewer insertions, unlike memory repertoires.

The CDR3 totals 14 residues. With 5 bases removed from V and 0 bases from J, the gap between germline ends came to 9 bases. Germline CDR1 and CDR2: SGHRS and YFSETQ. A remark on this clonotype: Its antigen is not identified.

A universal primer site came from template switching; cDNA carried unique molecular identifiers. From the 5' RACE reads, TCRdb called clonotypes with MiXCR, one entry per CDR3 protein. The sample gives fewer than 450,000 distinct CDR3 sequences, 8.5% to 10% of which show up once; under 10% is in the top ten. Sequencing was performed on naive T cells sorted from blood. The genes are TRBV5-1 and TRBJ2-1; perhaps TRBD1 as D (6 bases). The clonotype comes from a woman between 45 and 65 years old in good health. The CDR3 DNA reads TGCGCCAGCAGTTGGGACACCTCCTACAATGAGCAGTTCTTC. Residues: CASSWDTSYNEQFF.